The 26 T cell receptor beta chains given below trace back to one sample, sequenced in a study of pediatric ulcerative colitis. Assay used: immunoSEQ multiplex PCR; TCRdb lists only in-frame clones, some missing. The data show roughly 37,000 clones, less than 90% seen once. The sequenced material came from blood. The source is a girl aged 5 to 17 with moderate ulcerative colitis.

The chain carries TRBV28 and TRBJ2-7; TRBD1 matches 8 bases. CDR1 and CDR2 from the germline V gene are MDHEN and SYDVKM. The CDR3 is 16 amino acids. Unmatched junction bases numbered 16, after V lost 6 bases and J lost 6 bases. The CDR3 DNA reads TGTGCCAGCAGCTCCTTTCAGGGGGCGCGGGTCCCCGAGCAGTACTTC. Protein: CASSSFQGARVPEQYF.

The V gene is TRBV9, the J gene TRBJ2-7; D may correspond to TRBD1 or TRBD2 (5 bases each). Germline V gene data show CDR1 as SGDLS and CDR2 as YYNGEE. Trimming took off 2 bases at V and 6 bases at J, with 15 bases between the two ends. This CDR3 contains 14 residues. The CDR3 reads CASSVGTVSPEQYF. For the CDR3, the DNA is TGTGCCAGCAGCGTCGGGACGGTCTCACCCGAGCAGTACTTC.

This sequence joins TRBV9 and TRBJ1-2; D not resolved. The CDR3 is 14 amino acids. CDR1 and CDR2 from the germline V gene are SGDLS and YYNGEE. V lost 4 bases and J lost 7, with 17 bases in between. CDR3 DNA: TGTGCCAGCAGCCCAGTAATCGGCTCCGTTGGCTACACCTTC. Translation gives CASSPVIGSVGYTF.

This clone was seen more than once but under ten times. The junction differs from germline at one of its ends, possibly a read error. The chain is built from TRBV4-1 and TRBJ1-2; no clear D. Germline V gives CDR1 MGHRA, CDR2 YSYEKL. The CDR3 is 13 amino acids. This CDR3 reads CASSHWQDYDYTF. CDR3 DNA: TGCGCCAGCAGCCATTGGCAGGATTATGACTACACCTTC.

This chain uses TRBV19 with TRBJ2-1; TRBD2 matches at 12 bases. CDR1 LNHDA and CDR2 SQIVND come from the germline V gene (reference sequence). V lost 6 bases and J lost 8; bases outside the gene matches: 2. The CDR3 is 13 residues long. The CDR3 loop is CASRTSGSDEQFF. The DNA of the CDR3 is TGTGCCAGTAGGACTAGCGGGAGCGATGAGCAGTTCTTC.

This chain connects TRBV6-5 to TRBJ2-7, with D unresolved. V gave up 2 bases and J gave up 5 bases, with 10 bases separating them. CDR1 MNHEY and CDR2 SVGAGI come from the germline V gene. The CDR3 length is 13 residues. The CDR3 coding sequence is TGTGCCAGCAGTTACAGGGAAGGTAACGAGCAGTACTTC. Translating it yields CASSYREGNEQYF.

This clone occurred a few times. The rearrangement uses TRBV5-1 and TRBJ2-3; D is unclear. CDR3 length equals 16 residues. The V gene's germline CDR1 is SGHRS and CDR2 YFSETQ. V lost 4 bases, J lost 1 base, and 16 bases lay in between. CDR3 sequence: CASSLGPGSRTDTQYF. CDR3 sequence (DNA): TGCGCCAGCAGCCTAGGCCCCGGGTCCCGCACAGATACGCAGTATTTT.

Only one count was recorded for this clone. The V gene is TRBV20-1, the J gene TRBJ2-5, with D unclear. Germline loops: CDR1 DFQATT, CDR2 SNEGSKA (reference sequence). CDR3 length equals 10 residues. Trimming pared 6 bases from V and 3 bases from J, leaving 5 bases between. The CDR3 protein is CSALKETQYF. The DNA of the CDR3 is TGCAGTGCCTTAAAAGAGACCCAGTACTTC.

V gene TRBV6-5 combines with J gene TRBJ1-2; D is ambiguous. The V and J ends lost 6 bases and 8 bases respectively, with 16 bases between them. Germline V CDR1 and CDR2: MNHEY, SVGAGI. This CDR3 is 13 amino acids long. CDR3 bases: TGTGCCAGCAGAGTAGACCCATCGGGGGGCTACACCTTC. This codes for CASRVDPSGGYTF.

The rearrangement links TRBV2 to TRBJ1-2; D call uncertain. V was cut by 6 bases and J by 8 bases, with 16 bases left in between. Per germline, CDR1 SNHLY and CDR2 FYNNEI. This CDR3 has 13 amino acids. As DNA, the CDR3 is TGTGCCAGCAGCTGGGCCGAGGATGGCGGCTACACCTTC. It encodes CASSWAEDGGYTF.

This chain joins TRBV28 and TRBJ2-7; 8 bases match TRBD1. From germline, CDR1 is MDHEN and CDR2 SYDVKM. The CDR3 has 13 amino acids. Trimming at V came to 7 bases and at J to 3 bases, leaving 5 bases not matched to a gene. The DNA of the CDR3 is TGTGCCAGCAACAGGGGGTTAAACTACGAGCAGTACTTC. It encodes CASNRGLNYEQYF.

This clone was recorded once. J is TRBJ1-2 and V is TRBV19; D is ambiguous. This CDR3 has 15 amino acids. Trimming pared 7 bases from V and 3 bases from J, leaving 18 bases between. Germline assignment: CDR1 LNHDA and CDR2 SQIVND (reference sequence). CDR3 DNA sequence: TGTGCCAGTATCAAAGGAGGTAACACCCACTATGGCTACACCTTC. This translates into CASIKGGNTHYGYTF. Together with reference TRBV19 and TRBJ1-2, the CDR3 gives the full variable domain: DGGITQSPKYLFRKEGQNVTLSCEQNLNHDAMYWYRQDPGQGLRLIYYSQIVNDFQKGDIAEGYSVSREKKESFPLTVTSAQKNPTAFYLCASIKGGNTHYGYTFGSGTRLTVV.

The chain employs TRBV2 and TRBJ1-5, with 8 positions matching TRBD1. The CDR3 is 16 amino acids. Germline V gene sequence: CDR1 SNHLY, CDR2 FYNNEI. The ends lost 0 bases at V and 5 bases at J; junction bases unmatched: 6. The CDR3 sequence is CASSEAPTGAYQPQHF. Here the CDR3 DNA reads TGTGCCAGCAGTGAAGCCCCGACAGGGGCCTATCAGCCCCAGCATTTT.

The table lists this clone with a few counts. This chain uses TRBV7-2 with TRBJ1-1; D remains ambiguous. The V end was cut by 5 bases, the J end by 1 base, with 8 bases between. This CDR3 is built from 13 residues. Germline assignment: CDR1 SGHTA and CDR2 FQGNSA. CDR3 DNA sequence: TGTGCCAGCAGCATTACAGAGAACACTGAAGCTTTCTTT. Protein: CASSITENTEAFF.

The chain recombines TRBV4-2 with TRBJ2-7, with D unclear. Germline V gene sequence: CDR1 LGHNA, CDR2 YNFKEQ. This CDR3 is built from 17 residues. Trimming took off 0 bases at V and 0 bases at J, with 15 bases between the two ends. The CDR3 coding sequence is TGTGCCAGCAGCCAAGATTCTATTACTGTGAGCTCCTACGAGCAGTACTTC. Protein: CASSQDSITVSSYEQYF.

The V and J genes are TRBV5-1 and TRBJ1-1, with D perhaps matching TRBD1 (6 bases). Germline V gene lookup returns CDR1 SGHRS and CDR2 YFSETQ. V lost 4 bases and J lost 0, with 10 bases in between. The CDR3 has 14 residues. The CDR3 region has the DNA TGCGCCAGCAGCCCTGGGACATTGAACACTGAAGCTTTCTTT. As protein: CASSPGTLNTEAFF.

V and J are TRBV30 and TRBJ2-1; TRBD2 might be the D (6 bases). The ends were cut back, 2 bases at V and 10 bases at J, with 24 bases in the middle. Per the germline V gene, CDR1 is GTSNPN and CDR2 is SVGIG (reference sequence). The CDR3 totals 16 residues. CDR3 protein: CAWSTRRDSRFGEQFF. In DNA, the CDR3 is TGTGCCTGGAGTACGCGCAGGGACTCCCGATTTGGAGAGCAGTTCTTC.

The CDR3 coding sequence is TGTGCCAGCAGCCACACAGGGAACACCGGGGAGCTGTTTTTT. Its protein product is CASSHTGNTGELFF. This chain uses TRBV5-5 with TRBJ2-2; D is possibly TRBD1 (5 bases). Per the germline V gene, CDR1 is SGHKS and CDR2 is YYEKEE (reference sequence). Deletions cut 4 bases from V and 1 base from J, with 8 bases between. The CDR3 extends over 14 amino acids.

This chain connects TRBV5-1 to TRBJ1-5, with 9 bases lining up with TRBD1. This CDR3 has 15 amino acids. The germline V gene has CDR1 SGHRS and CDR2 YFSETQ. V was pared by 0 bases and J by 4 bases, with 2 bases of the junction left unmatched. CDR3 sequence reads: CASSLAGQGNQPQHF. CDR3 in DNA: TGCGCCAGCAGCTTGGCAGGACAGGGGAATCAGCCCCAGCATTTT.

The chain recombines TRBV30 with TRBJ2-1; no clear D. This CDR3 contains 12 residues. Germline V gene sequence: CDR1 GTSNPN, CDR2 SVGIG (reference sequence). The germline V and J ends were trimmed by 0 bases and 4 bases, with 4 bases remaining between them. CDR3 region: CAWSVGYNEQFF. The CDR3 coding sequence is TGTGCCTGGAGTGTGGGGTACAATGAGCAGTTCTTC.

The V call is TRBV5-1, the J call TRBJ2-1, with unresolved D. This CDR3 region has 14 residues. Looked up from germline, CDR1 is SGHRS and CDR2 is YFSETQ. V gave up 0 bases and J gave up 7 bases, with 11 bases separating them. Written as DNA, the CDR3 is TGCGCCAGCAGCTTGGACGGTCGAACTAATGAGCAGTTCTTC. Its translation: CASSLDGRTNEQFF.

The J gene is TRBJ2-1, the V gene TRBV9, with TRBD1 matching over 8 bases. Trimming removed 0 bases from V and 7 bases from J; junction bases left unmatched: 6. Germline CDR1 is SGDLS and CDR2 is YYNGEE. The CDR3 spans 15 residues. CDR3: CASSVEKYRGNEQFF. The CDR3 coding sequence is TGTGCCAGCAGCGTAGAGAAGTACAGGGGGAATGAGCAGTTCTTC.

The chain links TRBV19 to TRBJ1-4; D gene ambiguous. V lost 3 bases and J 7 bases, leaving 12 bases between the germline ends. The CDR3 is 14 residues long. The germline CDR1 and CDR2 sequences are LNHDA and SQIVND (reference sequence). Here the CDR3 DNA reads TGTGCCAGTAGTATCCGGCAGGATGGTGAAAAACTGTTTTTT. It codes for CASSIRQDGEKLFF.

The rearrangement joins TRBV5-1 to TRBJ1-6; tentative D call: TRBD1 (5 bases). The germline gives CDR1 SGHRS, CDR2 YFSETQ. The germline V and J ends were trimmed by 0 bases and 10 bases, with 8 bases remaining between them. This CDR3 has 13 residues. CDR3 in amino acids: CASSLDRGSPLHF. Here the CDR3 DNA reads TGCGCCAGCAGCTTGGACCGGGGGTCACCCCTCCACTTT.

This chain connects TRBV21-1 to TRBJ1-1. TRBV21-1 is a pseudogene segment. This CDR3 has 19 residues. CDR3 coding DNA: TGTGCCAGCCAGACGAATTGGTCGACGGATGACGCAATGAACACTGAAGCTTTCTTT. Translation: CASQTNWSTDDAMNTEAFF.

This clone was seen only once. V is TRBV7-2 and J is TRBJ1-6; 7 bases are a match to TRBD1. The CDR3 is 16 residues long. V was clipped by 4 bases and J by 6 bases; unmatched bases: 9. Germline values: CDR1 SGHTA, CDR2 FQGNSA. The CDR3 DNA reads TGTGCCAGCAGCTCGATGACAGGGCAACCTAATTCACCCCTCCACTTT. Protein: CASSSMTGQPNSPLHF.